The source of this TCR beta chain is a study of tumor and adjacent non-tumor tissue in lung cancer. A modified ARM-PCR protocol with three rounds of nested PCR amplified TCRbeta. TCRdb re-derived calls from the multiplex PCR reads in MiXCR, one entry per CDR3 protein. The sample records 55,000 to 75,000 distinct CDR3 sequences, approximately 63% being singletons. The CDR3 runs 15 residues. In regard to this clonotype: The junction shows a germline mismatch at one end, possibly a read error.

This sample's RNA came from whole unsorted tissue. V is TRBV12-3 or TRBV12-4 and J is TRBJ2-5; a possible D gene is TRBD2 (6 bases). The TCR originated in a man between 45 and 60 years old with non-small cell lung cancer. Sequenced input: lung tumor tissue. The CDR3 protein is CASTGTRGVGETQYF. In DNA, the CDR3 is TGTGCCAGCACCGGGACTCGCGGGGTGGGGGAGACCCAGTACTTT.